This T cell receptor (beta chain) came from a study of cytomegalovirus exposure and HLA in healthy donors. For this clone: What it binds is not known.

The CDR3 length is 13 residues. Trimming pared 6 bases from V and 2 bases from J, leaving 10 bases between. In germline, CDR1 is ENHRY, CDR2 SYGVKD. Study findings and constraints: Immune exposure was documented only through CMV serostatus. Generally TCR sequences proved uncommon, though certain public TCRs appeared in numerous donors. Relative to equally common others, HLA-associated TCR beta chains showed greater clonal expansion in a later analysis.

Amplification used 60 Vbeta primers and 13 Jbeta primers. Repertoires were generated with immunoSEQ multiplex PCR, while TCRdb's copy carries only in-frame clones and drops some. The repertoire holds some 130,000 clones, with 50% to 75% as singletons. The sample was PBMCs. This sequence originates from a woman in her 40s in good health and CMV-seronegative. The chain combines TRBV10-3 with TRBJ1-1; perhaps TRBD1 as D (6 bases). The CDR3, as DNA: TGTGCCATCAGCCTGGACAGCAACACTGAAGCTTTCTTT. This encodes CAISLDSNTEAFF.